This entry describes one TCR beta chain. The germline V gene has CDR1 SGHVS and CDR2 FQNEAQ. CDR3 length: 15 residues. V shed 5 bases and J 4 bases; nucleotides not matched to a gene: 6. These data come from a study of blood T cell repertoires in COVID-19. Study at large: Some COVID-19 samples were acute and others convalescent; all came from the United States, Italy and Spain.

In the authors' methods: Reference gene primer amplification gave nucleated cell count estimates. This table comes from immunoSEQ multiplex PCR, and its TCRdb copy is limited to in-frame clones, with some not included. V and J calls plus clone size are reproduced from that table; the DNA served to infer D and trimming. Of roughly 56,000 clones listed, around four fifths are singletons. The chain uses TRBV7-8 and TRBJ2-1; the match to TRBD1 covers 9 bases. The sequenced sample was peripheral blood. This clonotype originated in a man in his 70s with acute or convalescent COVID-19. The CDR3: CASSTQGAVYNEQFF. The DNA for the CDR3 is TGTGCCAGCAGCACACAGGGGGCTGTGTACAATGAGCAGTTCTTC.